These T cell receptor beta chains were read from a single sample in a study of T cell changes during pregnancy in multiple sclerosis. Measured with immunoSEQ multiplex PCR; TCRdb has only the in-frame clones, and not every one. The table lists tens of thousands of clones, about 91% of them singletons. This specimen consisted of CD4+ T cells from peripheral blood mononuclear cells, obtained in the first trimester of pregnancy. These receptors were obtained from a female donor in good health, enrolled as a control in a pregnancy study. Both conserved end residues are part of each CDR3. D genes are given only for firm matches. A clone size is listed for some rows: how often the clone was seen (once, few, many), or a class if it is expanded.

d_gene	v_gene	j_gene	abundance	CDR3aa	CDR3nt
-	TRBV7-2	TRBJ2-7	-	CASNSRAGFHEQYF	TGTGCCAGCAACTCACGGGCGGGGTTCCACGAGCAGTACTTC
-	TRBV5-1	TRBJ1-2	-	CASSLLQSYGYTF	TGCGCCAGCAGCCTCTTACAGAGCTATGGCTACACCTTC
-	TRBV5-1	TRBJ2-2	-	CASSVKQGSGELFF	TGCGCCAGCAGCGTGAAACAGGGATCCGGGGAGCTGTTTTTT
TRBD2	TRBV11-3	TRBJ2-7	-	CASSLAGGNGEQYF	TGTGCCAGCAGCTTAGCGGGGGGAAATGGCGAGCAGTACTTC
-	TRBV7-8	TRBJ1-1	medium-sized	CASSLRHPNTEAFF	TGTGCCAGCAGCTTAAGACACCCCAACACTGAAGCTTTCTTT
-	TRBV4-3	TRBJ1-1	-	CASSQRPGAEAFF	TGCGCCAGCAGCCAAAGGCCGGGGGCTGAAGCTTTCTTT
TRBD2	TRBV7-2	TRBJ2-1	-	CASSSRLAGGLEQFF	TGTGCCAGCAGCTCCCGACTAGCGGGGGGGCTTGAGCAGTTCTTC
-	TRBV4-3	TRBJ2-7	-	CASSRAEARYEQYF	TGCGCCAGCAGCCGCGCGGAGGCGCGATACGAGCAGTACTTC
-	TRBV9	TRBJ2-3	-	CASSVEGLPSTDTQYF	TGTGCCAGCAGCGTAGAGGGGTTGCCTAGCACAGATACGCAGTATTTT
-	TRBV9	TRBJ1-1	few	CASSVYGGNTEAFF	TGTGCCAGCAGCGTATACGGGGGAAACACTGAAGCTTTCTTT
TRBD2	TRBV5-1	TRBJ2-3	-	CASSWTSGLTDTQYF	TGCGCCAGCAGCTGGACTAGCGGGCTCACAGATACGCAGTATTTT
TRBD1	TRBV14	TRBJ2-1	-	CASSQDTGTGHNEQFF	TGTGCCAGCAGCCAAGATACGGGGACAGGGCACAATGAGCAGTTCTTC
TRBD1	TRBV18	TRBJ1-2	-	CASSPPRVDRAVGYTF	TGTGCCAGCTCACCCCCGAGAGTGGACAGGGCTGTCGGCTACACCTTC
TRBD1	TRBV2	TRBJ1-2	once	CASSLQGIIVYGYTF	TGTGCCAGCAGCCTACAGGGGATAATTGTCTATGGCTACACCTTC
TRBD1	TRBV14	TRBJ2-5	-	CASSPQTGGWQETQYF	TGTGCCAGCAGCCCTCAGACAGGGGGCTGGCAAGAGACCCAGTACTTC
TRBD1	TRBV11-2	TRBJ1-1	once	CASSSGQGALNTEAFF	TGTGCCAGCAGCTCCGGACAGGGGGCTTTAAACACTGAAGCTTTCTTT
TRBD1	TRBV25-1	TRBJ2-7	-	CASSERDRGGQYF	TGTGCCAGCAGTGAAAGGGACAGGGGAGGGCAGTACTTC
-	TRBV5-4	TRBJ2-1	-	CASSFPDSNEQFF	TGTGCCAGCAGCTTCCCCGACTCGAATGAGCAGTTCTTC
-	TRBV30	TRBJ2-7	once	CAWSVRRIWVEQYF	TGTGCCTGGAGTGTACGGAGGATCTGGGTCGAGCAGTACTTC
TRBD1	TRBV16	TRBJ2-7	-	CASSHLTGGWGSKQYF	TGTGCCAGCAGCCACCTTACAGGGGGCTGGGGTTCGAAGCAGTACTTC
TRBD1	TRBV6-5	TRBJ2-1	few	CASSYSGRGPYNEQFF	TGTGCCAGCAGTTACTCGGGCAGGGGGCCCTACAATGAGCAGTTCTTC
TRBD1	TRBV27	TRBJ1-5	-	CASSLSTGGGSNQPQHF	TGTGCCAGCAGTTTATCGACAGGGGGTGGGAGCAATCAGCCCCAGCATTTT
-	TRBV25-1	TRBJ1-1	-	CASSEGRSRFRSEAFF	TGTGCCAGCAGTGAAGGGAGGTCCCGGTTTAGATCTGAAGCTTTCTTT
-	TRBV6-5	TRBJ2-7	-	CASSYGSAGSDEQYF	TGTGCCAGCAGTTACGGGTCGGCAGGGTCGGACGAGCAGTACTTC
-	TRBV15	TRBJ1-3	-	CATSRSYRSSGNTIYF	TGTGCCACCAGCAGAAGTTACAGGAGCTCTGGAAACACCATATATTTT
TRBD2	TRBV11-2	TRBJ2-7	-	CASSLLAGYEQYF	TGTGCCAGCAGCTTACTAGCGGGGTACGAGCAGTACTTC
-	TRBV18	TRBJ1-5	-	CASHQNRNQPQHF	TGTGCCAGTCACCAGAACAGGAATCAGCCCCAGCATTTT
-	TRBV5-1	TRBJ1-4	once	CASSLESGTNEKLFF	TGCGCCAGCAGCTTGGAGTCAGGGACTAATGAAAAACTGTTTTTT
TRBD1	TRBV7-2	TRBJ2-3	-	CASSLTGGVGGDTQYF	TGTGCCAGCAGCTTAACAGGGGGCGTGGGTGGGGATACGCAGTATTTT
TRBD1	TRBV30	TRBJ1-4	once	CAGQGAPNEKLFF	TGTGCCGGACAGGGGGCACCCAATGAAAAACTGTTTTTT
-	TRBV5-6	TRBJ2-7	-	CASSWRGGYEQYF	TGTGCCAGCTCGTGGAGAGGGGGCTACGAGCAGTACTTC
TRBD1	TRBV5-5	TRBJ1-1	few	CASSFRDRGWHTEAFF	TGTGCCAGCAGCTTTCGGGACAGGGGGTGGCACACTGAAGCTTTCTTT
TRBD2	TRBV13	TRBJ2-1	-	CASSPGGLAAYNEQFF	TGTGCCAGCAGCCCAGGGGGACTAGCGGCCTACAATGAGCAGTTCTTC
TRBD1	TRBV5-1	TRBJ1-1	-	CASSSGQGNTEAFF	TGCGCCAGCAGCTCCGGACAGGGGAACACTGAAGCTTTCTTT
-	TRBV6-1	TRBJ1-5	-	CASSESGGRQPQHF	TGTGCCAGCAGTGAATCGGGGGGAAGGCAGCCCCAGCATTTT
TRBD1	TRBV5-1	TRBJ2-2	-	CASRPGTGANTGELFF	TGCGCCAGCAGGCCGGGGACAGGGGCGAACACCGGGGAGCTGTTTTTT